The 5 T cell receptor beta chains below all came from one sample that was sequenced in a study of beta chain features in type 1 diabetes. Isolated RNA was reverse transcribed in full, so expressed TCRB transcripts were sequenced. Libraries were prepared by immunoSEQ multiplex PCR; TCRdb keeps only in-frame clonotypes and omits some of them. Among hundreds of thousands of clones listed, 10% to 12% were seen once. Material: naive CD4+ T cells from blood. Receptors originate from a woman between 18 and 29 years old in good health.

The rearrangement uses TRBV10-3 and TRBJ2-7; no definite D call. V was clipped by 1 base and J by 2 bases, with 6 bases between them. From germline, CDR1 is ENHRY and CDR2 SYGVKD. The CDR3 contains 13 residues. The CDR3 region has the DNA TGTGCCATCAGTGAGTTGGCCACCTACGAGCAGTACTTC. This gives the protein CAISELATYEQYF.

The table lists this clone with a few counts. The rearrangement links TRBV6-5 to TRBJ2-7; possibly TRBD2 for D (5 bases). CDR1 and CDR2 from the germline V gene are MNHEY and SVGAGI. The CDR3 length is 13 residues. The V gene lost 6 bases and the J gene lost 5 bases, with 14 bases spanning the gap. The CDR3 DNA reads as TGTGCCAGCAGGGATTCCGCGGGTGACGAGCAGTACGTC. This encodes CASRDSAGDEQYV.

This clone came up a few times. The rearrangement joins TRBV2 to TRBJ1-6; no clear D. From germline, CDR1 is SNHLY and CDR2 FYNNEI. Trimming removed 4 bases from V and 0 bases from J, with 7 bases in between. The CDR3 runs to 15 residues. CDR3 loop: CASSAGSSYNSPLHF. The CDR3 DNA reads TGTGCCAGCAGTGCGGGAAGCTCCTATAATTCACCCCTCCACTTT.

In this sample, this clone turned up a few times. The chain employs TRBV28 and TRBJ2-1, with D possibly TRBD2 on 6 matching bases. Germline V gene lookup returns CDR1 MDHEN and CDR2 SYDVKM. The CDR3 sequence is 15 residues long. Trimming stripped 3 bases from V and 9 bases from J, with 18 bases between. CDR3 sequence: CASSFLGGMIGEQFF. The CDR3 region has the DNA TGTGCCAGCAGTTTCCTCGGCGGGATGATCGGTGAGCAGTTCTTC.

V usage is TRBV6-1 and J usage is TRBJ2-7, with 10 positions matching TRBD1. V lost 3 bases, J lost 7 bases, and 12 bases stayed unmatched. The CDR3 has 16 amino acids. The germline CDR1 and CDR2 sequences are MNHNS and SASEGT. CDR3 residues: CASSDEERQGAEEQYV. Here the CDR3 DNA reads TGTGCCAGCAGTGATGAGGAGAGACAGGGGGCCGAGGAGCAGTACGTC.